This TCR beta chain was identified during a study of siplizumab effects on memory and regulatory T cells (dated by TCRdb to the late 2010s). The study in broad terms: The study looked at the effect of siplizumab, an anti-CD2 antibody, on alloreactive T-cell subsets in allogeneic mixed lymphocyte reactions made from human PBMCs. Beyond this particular receptor, the publication reports: Sequences below about 10^-5 frequency were poorly captured, so only a minor fraction of alloreactive clones could be mapped to unstimulated subsets. No functional confirmation was obtained for the suppressive function of proliferating Tregs from siplizumab cultures. About 75-96% of proliferating CD4+ or CD8+ clones could not be given a naive or memory phenotype. Among mappable alloreactive CD4+ clones, an average Treg-derived fraction of around 71% was observed with siplizumab, compared with 25% to 30% in control reactions. Unstimulated naive T cells appeared to be more diverse than memory T cells, and naive cells seemed to make a substantial contribution to the alloresponse. The cumulative frequency of alloreactive sequences that could be traced back to unstimulated CD4+ memory T cells was significantly reduced by siplizumab.

The library was generated by the immunoSEQ multiplex PCR assay. Each sample had some 9.7 x 10^4 TCR templates assayed by the deep sequencing platform. Genomic DNA extracted from sorted T cells was the material used for TCRbeta CDR3 sequencing. In the original analysis: The R programming language was used for clonal analysis of TCRbeta CDR3 data. Alloreactive CD4+ and CD8+ clones were identified by comparing unstimulated samples to CFSE-low samples taken after the reaction. Regulatory or non-regulatory origin was assigned to alloreactive CD4+ clones by matching of sequences to sorted unstimulated Treg and non-Treg repertoires. Imported from immuneACCESS, the table was reduced by TCRdb to in-frame sequences with V and J called. These copies leave out some clones; in studies compared against another copy, an unresolved V gene accounts for under half, and the cause of the remainder is not known. From that table come the V and J calls and clone size; the DNA was used to work out D and trimming. For this sample there are under 150,000 clones; roughly 94% appear just once. The ten largest clonotypes hold under 2% of the sample.

CDR1 and CDR2 (SGDLS, YYNGEE) derive from the germline V gene. Here V drops 3 bases and J drops 6 bases, and the junction holds 2 bases not matched to any gene. Measured from the cysteine to the phenylalanine, the CDR3 is 13 residues long. Only CDR3 DNA remains: 39 bases, in frame from the first base. Sorted unstimulated T cells and proliferating T cells recovered from mixed lymphocyte reactions were subjected to TCRbeta CDR3 sequencing. Fresh whole blood from 9 to 11 HLA-typed healthy donors was used to isolate PBMCs. To map where alloreactive clones came from, unstimulated CD4+ non-regulatory T cells were FACS-sorted. Of note for this clone: It has no known antigen specificity. No much larger clone exists at a distance of one base, and base qualities are not known.

The sequence was obtained from a human donor in good health. The sequencing input was non-Treg CD4+ T cells sorted from blood. The sample's cell subset or site label, in plain terms: FACS-sorted unstimulated CD4+ non-regulatory T cells. The rearranged chain carries TRBV9 and TRBJ1-5; 8 bases in the middle match TRBD1. The CDR3 sequence is CASSAGGSQPQHF. The sequenced DNA: TGTGCCAGCAGCGCAGGGGGCTCTCAGCCCCAGCATTTT.